A selection of T cell receptor beta chains follows, all from one sample in a study of regulatory T cells in long-lasting Graves disease. A single record per CDR3 protein comes from TCRdb applying MiXCR to the multiplex PCR reads. The sample comprises 300,000 to 500,000 distinct CDR3 sequences, less than 25% of which are singletons, and less than 25% rests with the top ten. Sequences were derived from peripheral blood mononuclear cells (PBMCs), sampled when the disease was refractory, from a patient treated with antithyroid drugs. The receptors come from a female donor with Graves disease. CDR3s include the opening cysteine and the closing phenylalanine or tryptophan. The order of the fields is clone size, V gene, J gene, D gene, CDR3 DNA, CDR3 protein. D genes are given only for firm matches. Expanded clones are given a class, and other clones once, few, many or no size at all.

clone_size: NA
v_call: TRBV6-1
j_call: TRBJ1-3
d_call: NA
cdr3_nt: TGTGCCAGCAGTGGAGGACCGTCCGCCTCTGGAAACACCATATATTTT
cdr3_aa: CASSGGPSASGNTIYF

clone_size: NA
v_call: TRBV2
j_call: TRBJ2-1
d_call: NA
cdr3_nt: TGTGCCAGCACGTGGGACTTACAAATAGTGTTCTTC
cdr3_aa: CASTWDLQIVFF

clone_size: NA
v_call: TRBV19
j_call: TRBJ1-1
d_call: TRBD1
cdr3_nt: TGTGCCAGTAGTGCCCCCCGAGCAGGGGGTGTCACTGAAGCTTTCTTT
cdr3_aa: CASSAPRAGGVTEAFF

clone_size: few
v_call: TRBV18
j_call: TRBJ2-7
d_call: TRBD1
cdr3_nt: TGTGCCAGCTCACTATGGGACAGGGGGACCCTAATCGAGCAGTACTTC
cdr3_aa: CASSLWDRGTLIEQYF

clone_size: few
v_call: TRBV15
j_call: TRBJ1-6
d_call: NA
cdr3_nt: TGTGCCACCAGCACAACAGTGACACATAATTCACCCCTCCACTTT
cdr3_aa: CATSTTVTHNSPLHF

clone_size: few
v_call: TRBV7-9
j_call: TRBJ1-1
d_call: NA
cdr3_nt: TGTGCCGGGGGGGGAGGCACTGAAGCTTTCTTT
cdr3_aa: CAGGGGTEAFF

clone_size: few
v_call: TRBV19
j_call: TRBJ1-5
d_call: NA
cdr3_nt: TGTGCCACCCTGGGATGGGTTAGCAATCAGCCCCAGCATTTT
cdr3_aa: CATLGWVSNQPQHF

clone_size: few
v_call: TRBV12-3/TRBV12-4
j_call: TRBJ2-6
d_call: NA
cdr3_nt: TGTGCCAGCAGTTTGGGACTTAATGGGGCCAACGTCCTGACTTTC
cdr3_aa: CASSLGLNGANVLTF

clone_size: few
v_call: TRBV19
j_call: TRBJ1-5
d_call: NA
cdr3_nt: TGTGCCAGTACGAAATTACGGAGCAATCAGCCCCAGCATTTT
cdr3_aa: CASTKLRSNQPQHF

clone_size: many
v_call: TRBV27
j_call: TRBJ2-5
d_call: TRBD2
cdr3_nt: TGTGCCAGCTCGAAAGCGGGGGTCCGCGTGGGAGAGACCCAGTACTTC
cdr3_aa: CASSKAGVRVGETQYF